The next 27 T cell receptor beta chains were all read from a single sample in a study of OX40 agonist ivuxolimab in advanced cancers. Method: immunoSEQ multiplex PCR; TCRdb's copy keeps in-frame clones and lacks some. The profile shows some 89,000 clones, around 80% of them singletons. The specimen was CD4+ or CD8+ T cells sorted from blood, collected in a trial of the OX40 agonist ivuxolimab. The receptors here all came from an adult with an advanced solid tumor such as melanoma, head and neck, liver or kidney cancer.

V and J are TRBV19 and TRBJ1-6, with D possibly matching TRBD1 (5 bases). In germline, CDR1 is LNHDA, CDR2 SQIVND (reference sequence). V lost 3 bases and J lost 2, with 11 bases in between. This CDR3 is built from 16 residues. The CDR3 region is CASSMGGTPYNSPLHF. In DNA, the CDR3 is TGTGCCAGTAGTATGGGGGGGACCCCCTATAATTCACCCCTCCACTTT. The variable domain in full, completed from reference TRBV19 and TRBJ1-6, reads DGGITQSPKYLFRKEGQNVTLSCEQNLNHDAMYWYRQDPGQGLRLIYYSQIVNDFQKGDIAEGYSVSREKKESFPLTVTSAQKNPTAFYLCASSMGGTPYNSPLHFGNGTRLTVT.

V gene TRBV19 combines with J gene TRBJ1-2; TRBD1 aligns across 8 bases. This CDR3 has 17 amino acids. Germline V gene lookup returns CDR1 LNHDA and CDR2 SQIVND (reference sequence). The V and J ends lost 2 bases and 4 bases, in that order; junction bases with no gene match: 12. This CDR3 is CASSIPTGPGGSYGYTF. CDR3 bases: TGTGCCAGTAGTATACCGACGGGTCCAGGGGGCAGCTATGGCTACACCTTC. Based on the CDR3 plus reference TRBV19 and TRBJ1-2, the full variable domain is DGGITQSPKYLFRKEGQNVTLSCEQNLNHDAMYWYRQDPGQGLRLIYYSQIVNDFQKGDIAEGYSVSREKKESFPLTVTSAQKNPTAFYLCASSIPTGPGGSYGYTFGSGTRLTVV.

The chain has TRBV19 and TRBJ2-7, with a tentative D call TRBD2 (5 bases). The V and J ends lost 4 bases and 10 bases respectively, with 17 bases between them. The CDR3 runs to 13 residues. Germline-derived CDR1 and CDR2 are LNHDA and SQIVND (reference sequence). CDR3 amino acids: CASSNERVSAQYF. Here the CDR3 DNA reads TGTGCCAGTAGTAATGAGAGGGTATCGGCACAGTACTTC.

This clone has only one observation. The chain has TRBV9 and TRBJ2-5; the D gene could be TRBD1 or TRBD2 (7 bases each). Germline V CDR1 and CDR2: SGDLS, YYNGEE. The CDR3 contains 16 residues. V gave up 0 bases and J gave up 5 bases, with 17 bases separating them. The CDR3 sequence is CASSVAPGGGQETQYF. The DNA of the CDR3 is TGTGCCAGCAGCGTAGCTCCAGGGGGGGGCCAGGAGACCCAGTACTTC.

This chain joins TRBV9 and TRBJ1-4, with D perhaps TRBD1 (6 bases). The CDR3 runs 14 residues. Trimming cost V 4 bases and J 8 bases, with 15 bases left between them. CDR1 and CDR2 from the germline V gene are SGDLS and YYNGEE. CDR3 DNA sequence: TGTGCCAGCAGCAGGGCAGGGGAGGAGGAAAAACTGTTTTTT. This translates into CASSRAGEEEKLFF.

The J gene is TRBJ1-2, the V gene TRBV27; TRBD1 might be the D (6 bases). The CDR3 is made up of 13 amino acids. Trimming took 7 bases from V and 6 from J, leaving 15 bases between them. Germline CDR1 and CDR2: MNHEY and SMNVEV (reference sequence). The DNA for the CDR3 is TGTGCCAGCACCCGCGGGGGGGCGGATGGCTACACCTTC. It codes for CASTRGGADGYTF.

The chain carries TRBV19 and TRBJ1-5; D remains unclear. Between the trimmed V and J ends, which lost 5 bases and 0 bases, there was a span of 14 bases. The CDR3 runs to 16 residues. CDR1 is LNHDA and CDR2 is SQIVND in the germline V gene (reference sequence). The DNA for the CDR3 is TGTGCCAGTAGTGCCTCTCGTGCCTATAGCAATCAGCCCCAGCATTTT. This encodes CASSASRAYSNQPQHF.

The V gene is TRBV19, the J gene TRBJ1-6, with 12 bases matching TRBD1. With 3 bases clipped from V and 8 bases from J, the junction kept 5 bases outside the gene matches. Germline lookup yields CDR1 LNHDA and CDR2 SQIVND (reference sequence). The CDR3 is made up of 16 amino acids. The CDR3 coding sequence is TGTGCCAGTAGTATTACGGGGACAGGGGGCGATTCACCCCTCCACTTT. It codes for CASSITGTGGDSPLHF.

About this clone itself: The sample carries other DNA sequences with the same CDR3. V usage is TRBV5-6 and J usage is TRBJ1-6, with D hard to call. CDR3 length: 15 residues. The V end lost 0 bases, the J end lost 4 bases, and 8 bases lay between the germline ends. Germline CDR1 is SGHDT and CDR2 is YYEEEE. The DNA for the CDR3 is TGTGCCAGCAGCTTGGCAGGCACTTATAATTCACCCCTCCACTTT. Amino acids: CASSLAGTYNSPLHF.

The CDR3 nucleotides are TGTGCCAGCAGCTTGGTTTCCCGCAGGGCCCCCTACGAGCAGTACTTC. The encoded protein is CASSLVSRRAPYEQYF. This sequence joins TRBV5-6 and TRBJ2-7, with D maybe TRBD1 (5 bases). The CDR3 contains 16 residues. Per germline, CDR1 SGHDT and CDR2 YYEEEE. Deletions cut 0 bases from V and 2 bases from J, with 15 bases between.

The chain employs TRBV7-9 and TRBJ2-2; D uncertain. Germline CDR1 reads SEHNR; CDR2 reads FQNEAQ (reference sequence). This CDR3 region has 16 residues. The V end lost 5 bases, the J end lost 0 bases, and 13 bases lay between the germline ends. The CDR3 sequence is CASSTDSFPNTGELFF. The DNA for the CDR3 is TGTGCCAGCAGCACTGACTCATTTCCGAACACCGGGGAGCTGTTTTTT.

The chain has TRBV5-1 and TRBJ1-1, with a tentative D call TRBD1 (6 bases). Trimming cost V 4 bases and J 3 bases, with 28 bases left between them. This CDR3 region has 19 residues. Germline CDR1 SGHRS, CDR2 YFSETQ. CDR3 DNA sequence: TGCGCCAGCAGCCCCAGTACGCCGGGGGCAGGCGTTAGTGACACTGAAGCTTTCTTT. It codes for CASSPSTPGAGVSDTEAFF.

This clone appeared a single time. The gene calls are TRBV28 and TRBJ1-2; 8 bases align to TRBD1. Germline CDR1 MDHEN, CDR2 SYDVKM. V shed 5 bases, J shed 1 base, and the junction held 15 bases outside the gene matches. This CDR3 spans 18 amino acids. CDR3 loop: CASSTAGAQTGDNYGYTF. In DNA form, the CDR3 reads TGTGCCAGCAGTACCGCTGGGGCCCAGACAGGGGATAACTATGGCTACACCTTC.

The chain is built from TRBV6-1 and TRBJ2-5, with TRBD1 matching over 8 bases. V trimming: 7 bases; J trimming: 5 bases; junction bases outside the gene matches: 12. This CDR3 comprises 15 residues. Germline assignment: CDR1 MNHNS and CDR2 SASEGT. Written as DNA, the CDR3 is TGTGCCAGCAACCCGGACAGGGCGACGCCCGAGACCCAGTACTTC. Amino acid sequence: CASNPDRATPETQYF.

The chain is built from TRBV4-3 and TRBJ1-4; D is uncertain. Trimming cost V 1 base and J 3 bases, with 9 bases left between them. The CDR3 sequence is 15 residues long. CDR1 is LGHNA, CDR2 YSLEER, per germline. Written as DNA, the CDR3 is TGCGCCAGCAGCCAAGCTCTGGGTTCTAATGAAAAACTGTTTTTT. Residues: CASSQALGSNEKLFF.

The count of this clone is one. The chain combines TRBV4-1 with TRBJ2-3; TRBD2 agrees at 9 bases. The CDR3 consists of 17 residues. CDR1 and CDR2 (germline): MGHRA, YSYEKL. Trimming removed 4 bases from V and 6 bases from J; junction bases left unmatched: 14. The DNA of the CDR3 is TGCGCCAGCAGCCGAATTAAAGCGGGGGGACTGGGTGATACGCAGTATTTT. Encoded protein: CASSRIKAGGLGDTQYF.

The chain combines TRBV5-1 with TRBJ2-1; D gene ambiguous. The germline V and J ends were trimmed by 4 bases and 10 bases, with 18 bases remaining between them. This CDR3 has 14 residues. Germline V CDR1 and CDR2: SGHRS, YFSETQ. CDR3 region: CASSANARSWEQFF. CDR3 bases: TGCGCCAGCAGCGCCAACGCTCGTTCCTGGGAGCAGTTCTTC.

The chain is built from TRBV4-3 and TRBJ1-3; TRBD1 is a possible D gene (5 bases). The CDR3 totals 16 residues. V was clipped by 4 bases and J by 4 bases, with 17 bases between them. CDR1 LGHNA and CDR2 YSLEER come from the germline V gene. In nucleotides, the CDR3 is TGCGCCAGCAGCCTAAATTGGGACCTTGGGGGAAACACCATATATTTT. Its protein product is CASSLNWDLGGNTIYF.

The V call is TRBV19, the J call TRBJ2-1; the match to TRBD2 covers 9 bases. Germline values: CDR1 LNHDA, CDR2 SQIVND (reference sequence). The length of the CDR3 is 14 residues. J was trimmed by 1 base and V by 6 bases; bases with no gene match: 1. CDR3 coding DNA: TGTGCCAGTAGAAGCGGGGGGTCCTACAATGAGCAGTTCTTC. Protein product: CASRSGGSYNEQFF.

The chain joins TRBV5-1 to TRBJ2-7; possibly TRBD1 or TRBD2 for D (5 bases each). Germline-derived CDR1 and CDR2 are SGHRS and YFSETQ. The CDR3 extends over 14 amino acids. V was cut by 0 bases and J by 5 bases, with 12 bases left in between. CDR3 residues: CASSLEAGTDEQYF. In DNA form, the CDR3 reads TGCGCCAGCAGCTTGGAGGCAGGGACGGACGAGCAGTACTTC.

The chain recombines TRBV13 with TRBJ2-7; D might be TRBD1 or TRBD2, each matching 5 bases. Trimming shortened V by 4 bases and J by 4 bases, and 11 bases separated the two germline ends. The germline CDR1 and CDR2 sequences are PRHDT and FYEKMQ (reference sequence). This CDR3 spans 13 amino acids. The chain's CDR3 is CASSYHGAYEQYF. The CDR3 nucleotides read TGTGCCAGCAGCTACCACGGGGCGTACGAGCAGTACTTC. Complete variable domain (other parts from reference TRBV13 and TRBJ2-7): AAGVIQSPRHLIKEKRETATLKCYPIPRHDTVYWYQQGPGQDPQFLISFYEKMQSDKGSIPDRFSAQQFSDYHSELNMSSLELGDSALYFCASSYHGAYEQYFGPGTRLTVT.

The rearrangement uses TRBV30 and TRBJ2-1, with 10 bases that match TRBD2. CDR3 length: 13 residues. Germline loops: CDR1 GTSNPN, CDR2 SVGIG (reference sequence). With 4 bases clipped from V and 11 bases from J, the junction kept 8 bases outside the gene matches. CDR3 in amino acids: CAWKLSGGPKQFF. DNA for the CDR3: TGTGCCTGGAAGCTTAGCGGGGGGCCAAAGCAGTTCTTC.

This chain uses TRBV4-1 with TRBJ2-1; D call uncertain. This CDR3 spans 15 amino acids. V was cut by 0 bases and J by 7 bases, with 13 bases left in between. In germline, CDR1 is MGHRA, CDR2 YSYEKL. The CDR3 DNA sequence: TGCGCCAGCAGCCAAGATCTAACTAAGAGGAATGAGCAGTTCTTC. This encodes CASSQDLTKRNEQFF.

The chain employs TRBV6-6 and TRBJ1-2; 10 nucleotides agree with TRBD1. CDR1 is MNHNY, CDR2 SVGAGI, per germline (reference sequence). V shed 6 bases and J 4 bases; nucleotides not matched to a gene: 11. CDR3 length equals 16 residues. CDR3: CASSPPGTGVGYGYTF. CDR3 nucleotide sequence: TGTGCCAGCAGCCCCCCCGGGACAGGGGTGGGCTATGGCTACACCTTC.

The chain employs TRBV5-6 and TRBJ1-2; D not certain. The CDR3 covers 15 residues. The V end was cut by 2 bases, the J end by 2 bases, with 13 bases between. Germline assignment: CDR1 SGHDT and CDR2 YYEEEE. The CDR3 DNA reads as TGTGCCAGCAGCTTCGGCGACCGAATCAACTATGGCTACACCTTC. Translated, it gives CASSFGDRINYGYTF.

This chain links TRBV29-1 with TRBJ1-3, with 12 bases aligning to TRBD1. This CDR3 has 13 amino acids. V shed 4 bases and J 8 bases; nucleotides not matched to a gene: 3. Germline values: CDR1 SQVTM, CDR2 ANQGSEA. In DNA, the CDR3 is TGCAGCGTTGGGGGACAGGGGGCAGACACCATATATTTT. Amino acids: CSVGGQGADTIYF.

The rearrangement links TRBV28 to TRBJ1-5, with 7 bases identical to TRBD1. Germline V lookup: CDR1 MDHEN, CDR2 SYDVKM. This CDR3 has 20 residues. With 3 bases clipped from V and 0 bases from J, the junction kept 17 bases outside the gene matches. CDR3 in amino acids: CASSFGFVGQIFTSNQPQHF. The DNA for the CDR3 is TGTGCCAGCAGTTTCGGGTTCGTGGGACAGATTTTCACTAGCAATCAGCCCCAGCATTTT.